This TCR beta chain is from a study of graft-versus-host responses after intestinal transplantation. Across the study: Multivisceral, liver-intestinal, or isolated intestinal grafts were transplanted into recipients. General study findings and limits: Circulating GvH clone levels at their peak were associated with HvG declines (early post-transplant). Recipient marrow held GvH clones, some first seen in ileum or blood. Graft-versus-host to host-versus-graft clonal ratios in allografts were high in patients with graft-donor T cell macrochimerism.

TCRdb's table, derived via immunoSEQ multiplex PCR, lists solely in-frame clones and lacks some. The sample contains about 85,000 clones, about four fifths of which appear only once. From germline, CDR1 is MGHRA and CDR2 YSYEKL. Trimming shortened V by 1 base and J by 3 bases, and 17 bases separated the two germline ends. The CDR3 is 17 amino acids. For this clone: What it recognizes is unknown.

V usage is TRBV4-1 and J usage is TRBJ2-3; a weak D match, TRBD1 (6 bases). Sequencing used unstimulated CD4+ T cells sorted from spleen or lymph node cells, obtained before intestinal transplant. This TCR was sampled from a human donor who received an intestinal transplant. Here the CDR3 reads CASSQVGLARGTDTQYF. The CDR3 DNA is TGCGCCAGCAGCCAAGTGGGGTTGGCTAGGGGGACAGATACGCAGTATTTT.